The 5 T cell receptor beta chains listed next were all sequenced from one sample in a study of spatial heterogeneity in lung cancer. Broader study findings: Counts of expanded alpha and beta TCRs within tumors tracked the tumor nonsynonymous mutation count.

Their recognized antigens are unknown. Time point specified: sample taken at primary tumor resection. A single record per CDR3 protein comes from TCRdb applying MiXCR to the 5' RACE reads. The sample records about 12,000 distinct CDR3 sequences, around 5% being singletons. This specimen was lung tumor tissue, taken at surgery. These receptors all stem from a male donor with early-stage non-small cell lung cancer.

This clonotype came up many times. This chain uses TRBV12-3 or TRBV12-4 with TRBJ2-7, with 11 bases fitting TRBD2. After removal of 6 bases from V and 7 bases from J, the junction contained 8 bases not matched to a gene. The CDR3 length is 14 residues. The CDR3 nucleotides are TGTGCCAGCAGCCTTAGCGGGGGGGCCGGTGAGCAGTACTTC. Translated, it gives CASSLSGGAGEQYF.

The V gene is TRBV30, the J gene TRBJ2-2, with no clear D. This CDR3 is 12 amino acids long. The germline CDR1 and CDR2 sequences are GTSNPN and SVGIG (reference sequence). Trimming took off 0 bases at V and 2 bases at J, with 1 base between the two ends. In DNA form, the CDR3 reads TGTGCCTGGAGTGTCAACACCGGGGAGCTGTTTTTT. Translated, it gives CAWSVNTGELFF.

This clonotype was counted at least ten times. The chain has TRBV5-4 and TRBJ1-4; 7 bases map to TRBD1. Trimming cost V 2 bases and J 6 bases; bases outside gene matches: 1. Germline loops: CDR1 SGHNT, CDR2 YYREEE (reference sequence). CDR3 length: 13 residues. CDR3 sequence reads: CASSFQGDEKLFF. CDR3 bases: TGTGCCAGCAGCTTCCAGGGGGATGAAAAACTGTTTTTT.

This clonotype occurred many times. The chain carries TRBV10-2 and TRBJ2-7, with D perhaps TRBD1 (6 bases). The CDR3 consists of 13 residues. Trimming pared 6 bases from V and 4 bases from J, leaving 13 bases between. Germline V gene sequence: CDR1 WSHSY, CDR2 SAAADI. The CDR3 loop reads CASSHDRSYEQYV. DNA of the CDR3: TGCGCCAGCAGCCACGACAGGTCGTACGAGCAGTACGTC.

This clonotype was found many times. The chain joins TRBV7-2 to TRBJ2-7, with D possibly TRBD2 on 5 matching bases. The CDR3 is made up of 14 amino acids. Trimming left V 3 bases short and J 0 bases short, with 9 bases between. Germline values: CDR1 SGHTA, CDR2 FQGNSA. CDR3 amino acids: CASSFSRDSYEQYF. The CDR3 DNA follows: TGTGCCAGCAGCTTTTCCCGGGACTCCTACGAGCAGTACTTC.